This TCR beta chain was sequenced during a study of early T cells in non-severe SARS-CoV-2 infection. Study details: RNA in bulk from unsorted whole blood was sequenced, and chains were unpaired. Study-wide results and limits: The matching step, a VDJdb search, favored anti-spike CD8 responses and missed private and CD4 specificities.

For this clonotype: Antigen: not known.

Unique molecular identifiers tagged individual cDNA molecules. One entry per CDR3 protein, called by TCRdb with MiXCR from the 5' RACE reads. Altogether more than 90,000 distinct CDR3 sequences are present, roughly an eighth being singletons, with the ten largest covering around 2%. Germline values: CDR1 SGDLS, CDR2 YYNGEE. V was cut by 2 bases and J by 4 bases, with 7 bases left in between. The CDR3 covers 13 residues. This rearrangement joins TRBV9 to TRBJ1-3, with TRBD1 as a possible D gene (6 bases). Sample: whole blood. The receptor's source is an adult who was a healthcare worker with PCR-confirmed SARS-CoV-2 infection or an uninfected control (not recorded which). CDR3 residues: CASSVQGGNTIYF. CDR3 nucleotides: TGTGCCAGCAGCGTTCAGGGGGGAAACACCATATATTTT.